This entry is about one T cell receptor beta chain. The length of the CDR3 is 14 residues. Germline-derived CDR1 and CDR2 are MNHEY and SVGAGI. V was pared by 7 bases and J by 2 bases, with 5 bases of the junction left unmatched. This record belongs to a study of blood T cell repertoires in COVID-19. On the study more broadly: Samples taken during acute and convalescent COVID-19 were collected in the United States, Italy and Spain. PBMCs, B-cell-depleted T cells, or T cells were the source of the cDNA or gDNA that made up the material.

Profiling relied on immunoSEQ multiplex PCR, and the TCRdb table lists in-frame clones only, not all of them. Here the sample spans 100,000 to 150,000 clones, about 94% being singletons. The Seattle site enrolled patients during active infection and followed them longitudinally. The TCR was taken from a man aged 45-65 years with COVID-19, enrolled during active disease. The specimen sequenced was peripheral blood. The chain carries TRBV6-5 and TRBJ2-7, with 10 bases that match TRBD1. CDR3 sequence (DNA): TGTGCCAGCAAGCCGGGACAGGGGCCCTACGAGCAGTACTTC. Its protein is CASKPGQGPYEQYF.